The entry below gives a single T cell receptor (beta chain) sequence along with its context. The antigen is undetermined. The sample is drawn from a study of shared clonotypes between healthy human individuals. TCRdb's copy holds only in-frame clones and misses some; the assay was immunoSEQ multiplex PCR. The data show some 350,000 clones, with less than 85% seen just once and 10% held by the top ten. General observations from the study: Several donors shared 5% to 5.5% of their naive CD4 clonotypes.

Germline loops: CDR1 MNHEY, CDR2 SMNVEV (reference sequence). The V end was cut by 6 bases, the J end by 2 bases, with 19 bases between. The CDR3 covers 16 residues. This TCR was sampled from a man under 40 in good health. Sequencing was done on a sample of memory CD4+ T cells sorted from blood. Sample subset: CD45RA-negative fraction. The rearrangement joins TRBV27 to TRBJ2-5; tentatively, D is TRBD1 (5 bases). The CDR3 DNA is TGTGCCAGCAGCAAAAATTTACGACGGACACAAGAGACCCAGTACTTC. It translates to CASSKNLRRTQETQYF.